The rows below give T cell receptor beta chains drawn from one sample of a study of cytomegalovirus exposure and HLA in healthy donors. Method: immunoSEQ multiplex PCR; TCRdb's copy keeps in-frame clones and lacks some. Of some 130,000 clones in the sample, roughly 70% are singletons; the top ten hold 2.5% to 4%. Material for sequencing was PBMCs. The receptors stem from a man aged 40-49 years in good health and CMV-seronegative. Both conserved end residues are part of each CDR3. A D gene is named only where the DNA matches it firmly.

CASSLVTDSYNSPLHF,.,TRBV5-1,TRBJ1-6
CASSLQEGSGNTIYF,.,TRBV11-2,TRBJ1-3
CASSFRQGDGYTF,TRBD1,TRBV6-5,TRBJ1-2
CASSWRVGDEQFF,.,TRBV6-4,TRBJ2-1
CASSETQGSSSYEQYF,TRBD1,TRBV6-1,TRBJ2-7
CASSYKREGRGGETQYF,TRBD2,TRBV6-7,TRBJ2-5
CASSLGRAGWDTEAFF,.,TRBV5-5,TRBJ1-1
CATSRDYQETQYF,.,TRBV15,TRBJ2-5
CASSLVRQGKDQETQYF,.,TRBV11-2,TRBJ2-5
CASSRGQGADGYTF,TRBD1,TRBV25-1,TRBJ1-2
CASSASGARNEKLFF,.,TRBV9,TRBJ1-4
CASSLADGGYEQYF,.,TRBV7-3,TRBJ2-7
CASSLGQGAFYEQYF,TRBD1,TRBV5-4,TRBJ2-7
CASSLRGGMGTSGSYEQYF,TRBD2,TRBV11-2,TRBJ2-7
CASSDPGQNLDEQYF,TRBD1,TRBV28,TRBJ2-7
CASSPHNTGFGETQYF,.,TRBV6-6,TRBJ2-5
CASSSLGELDEQYF,.,TRBV5-1,TRBJ2-7
CASSPDRTGGYEQYF,TRBD1,TRBV27,TRBJ2-7
CSAKQTYEQYF,.,TRBV20-1,TRBJ2-7
CSARRLAGPSYNEQFF,TRBD2,TRBV29-1,TRBJ2-1
CASSTQGDTEAFF,.,TRBV7-3,TRBJ1-1
CAIRSGTGMGNTEAFF,TRBD1,TRBV10-3,TRBJ1-1
CASSVGAVGANVLTF,.,TRBV6-1,TRBJ2-6
CASSPRDTQYF,.,TRBV19,TRBJ2-3
CASSLNSGGLSYNEQFF,TRBD2,TRBV5-1,TRBJ2-1
CASSLFVGRNQPQHF,.,TRBV27,TRBJ1-5
CASSPGGIYTQYF,.,TRBV18,TRBJ2-3
CASSSQGGTGSYNEQFF,TRBD1,TRBV28,TRBJ2-1
CSVEGRRDRGPVNTIYF,TRBD1,TRBV29-1,TRBJ1-3
CASSSIWESYEQYF,.,TRBV5-1,TRBJ2-7
CASSFIAGALPGTQYF,TRBD2,TRBV11-2,TRBJ2-3
CASSLGGGGYTEAFF,.,TRBV7-3,TRBJ1-1